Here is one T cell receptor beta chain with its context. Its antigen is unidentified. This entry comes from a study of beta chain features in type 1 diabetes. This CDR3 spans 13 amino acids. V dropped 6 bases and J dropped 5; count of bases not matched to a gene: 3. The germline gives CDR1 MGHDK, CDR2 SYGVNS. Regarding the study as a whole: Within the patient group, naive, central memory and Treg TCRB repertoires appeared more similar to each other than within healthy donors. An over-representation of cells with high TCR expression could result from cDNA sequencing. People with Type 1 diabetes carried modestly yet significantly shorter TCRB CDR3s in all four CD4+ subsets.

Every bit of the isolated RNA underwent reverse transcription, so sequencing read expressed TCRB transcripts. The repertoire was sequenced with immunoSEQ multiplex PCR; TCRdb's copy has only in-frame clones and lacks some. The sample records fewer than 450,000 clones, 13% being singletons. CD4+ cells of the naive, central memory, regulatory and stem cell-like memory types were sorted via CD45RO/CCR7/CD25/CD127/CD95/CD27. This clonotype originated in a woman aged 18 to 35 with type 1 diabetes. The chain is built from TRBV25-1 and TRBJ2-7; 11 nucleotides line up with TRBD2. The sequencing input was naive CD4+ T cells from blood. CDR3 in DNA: TGTGCCAGCAGGGGTAGCGGGAGGGACGAGCAGTACTTC. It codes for CASRGSGRDEQYF.